This T cell receptor beta chain was recorded in a study of blood T cell repertoires in COVID-19 (dated by TCRdb to 2018 to 2021). Turning to the overall study: Samples from collaborators originated in the United States, Italy and Spain and spanned both the acute and convalescent phases of COVID-19. A de-identified subject ID, COVID-19 status, age in years and sex were almost always included in the sample metadata. Where available, HLA class I and class II types were obtained from metadata supplied by the sample provider rather than from assay-based typing. The samples were drawn from two sources: the first 160 participants of the ongoing ImmuneRACE study, and over 950 subjects contributed by 6 global collaborators. Subjects who had been exposed to COVID-19, were actively infected with it, or had recovered from it provided the deeply sampled blood TCRbeta repertoires that made up the dataset. The repertoires were released in a freely available public database intended as a resource for research on the immune response to SARS-CoV-2. The prospective study material was composed of cDNA or gDNA derived from T cells, B-cell-depleted T cells, or PBMCs. The investigation overall reported the following: How much clinical and demographic metadata was included differed by source and by participant, and the metadata was provided uncurated.

Worth noting for this clone: The clone's antigen remains unknown. It has no much larger one-base neighbor in the sample; base qualities were not kept.

TCRbeta CDR3 regions were amplified from genomic DNA by means of the immunoSEQ Assay, a bias-controlled multiplex PCR. On the authors' methods: The number of nucleated cells in each sample was estimated by amplification of reference gene primers within the assay. To quantify the absolute abundance of each unique TCRbeta CDR3 rearrangement, sequence reads were collapsed and filtered. For each sample, productive Simpson clonality was calculated by taking the square root of Simpson's diversity index across productive rearrangements. TCRdb carries this immuneACCESS record with in-frame sequences only. Its versions omit some clonotypes, under half of them owing to an unresolved V gene in the studies checked, with the rest unexplained. V and J calls and clone size come straight from that table; D and trimming were deduced from the DNA. The sample data list 200,000 to 250,000 clones, and 75% to 85% of these were observed just once. Over 0.95% of the sample goes to the ten largest clones.

At one collaborating source in Seattle, patients were enrolled during active infection and were followed longitudinally through the course of disease. Collaborating institutions collected whole blood in K2EDTA tubes following their own protocols. For TCRbeta analysis, collaborator samples were shipped as frozen whole blood, as isolated PBMCs, or as DNA extracted from either sample type. From the cysteine up to the phenylalanine, the CDR3 has a length of 15 residues. Just the 45-base CDR3 DNA is kept, in frame starting at base 1. Trimming leaves V shorter by 8 bases and J shorter by 6 bases, with the junction holding 10 bases beyond the gene matches. In the germline V gene (reference sequence), CDR1 corresponds to MNHEY and CDR2 to SMNVEV.

This clonotype was obtained from a woman aged 25 to 39 with COVID-19, enrolled during active disease. The chain employs TRBV27 and TRBJ2-2; 9 central nucleotides agree with TRBD1. The sample taken for sequencing was peripheral blood. The CDR3 protein: CASGRNRGQAGELFF. The DNA is as follows: TGTGCCAGCGGAAGAAACAGGGGGCAAGCCGGGGAGCTGTTTTTT.